This TCR beta chain was identified in a study of cytomegalovirus exposure and HLA in healthy donors. V trimming: 7 bases; J trimming: 1 base; junction bases outside the gene matches: 6. The CDR3 is 14 residues long. Germline V gene data show CDR1 as MNHNY and CDR2 as SVGAGI (reference sequence). The PCR made use of 60 Vbeta and 13 Jbeta primers. Profiling relied on immunoSEQ multiplex PCR, and the TCRdb table lists in-frame clones only, not all of them. The data contain about 89,000 clones, around 77% of them singletons. The chain is built from TRBV6-6 and TRBJ2-7; 8 nucleotides agree with TRBD2. The sample taken for sequencing was PBMCs. The sequence derives from a man aged 25 to 40 in good health and CMV-seronegative. The CDR3 here is CASTLGGGSYEQYF. DNA for the CDR3: TGTGCCAGCACCCTTGGCGGGGGGTCCTACGAGCAGTACTTC.